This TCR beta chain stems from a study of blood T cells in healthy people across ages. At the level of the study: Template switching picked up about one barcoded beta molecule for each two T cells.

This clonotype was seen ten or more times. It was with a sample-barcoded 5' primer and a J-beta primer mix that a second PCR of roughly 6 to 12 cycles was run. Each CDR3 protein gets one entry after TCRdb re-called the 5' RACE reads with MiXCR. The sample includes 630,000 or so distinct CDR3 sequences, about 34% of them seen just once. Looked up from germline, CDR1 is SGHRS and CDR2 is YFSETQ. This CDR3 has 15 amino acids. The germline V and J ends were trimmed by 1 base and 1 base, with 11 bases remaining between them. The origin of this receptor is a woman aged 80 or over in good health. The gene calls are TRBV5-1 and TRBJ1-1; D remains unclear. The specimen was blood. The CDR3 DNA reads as TGCGCCAGCAGCTTGTCCGGGAAGTCGAACACTGAAGCTTTCTTT. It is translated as CASSLSGKSNTEAFF.